The T cell receptor (beta chain) under discussion was sequenced for a study of prognosis after radiotherapy for stage I lung cancer. In germline, CDR1 is MNHEY, CDR2 SMNVEV (reference sequence). The CDR3 has 14 residues. Trimming removed 6 bases from V and 4 bases from J, with 15 bases in between. In this sample, this clonotype turned up many times. Genomic DNA was subjected to two-round multiplex PCR for amplification of TCR beta CDR3. The authors ran first-round PCR with primers specific to each TRBV and TRBJ gene. TCRdb used MiXCR to reprocess the multiplex PCR reads, holding one entry per CDR3 protein. The sample lists tens of thousands of distinct CDR3 sequences, approximately 25% occurring once.

The chain has TRBV27 and TRBJ1-1, with D perhaps matching TRBD1 (6 bases). The source is a donor over 45 with non-small cell lung cancer. Sequencing used PBMCs, obtained before or after stereotactic body radiation therapy (not recorded which). The CDR3 here is CASSPQGLSTEAFF. DNA for the CDR3: TGTGCCAGCAGCCCTCAGGGGTTGAGCACTGAAGCTTTCTTT.